This T cell receptor beta chain was sequenced during a study of blood T cell repertoires in COVID-19. Only in-frame clones appear in the TCRdb table, and some are missing; sequencing was by immunoSEQ multiplex PCR. The table records roughly 300,000 clones, about nine tenths of them present only once. This clonotype was obtained from a woman aged 25 to 45 with COVID-19, enrolled during active disease. Material: peripheral blood.

The CDR3 nucleotides read TGTGCTAGTGGTTTGGCTATCAGGGGATTCTCCTACGAGCAGTACTTC. Protein product: CASGLAIRGFSYEQYF. The chain is built from TRBV12-5 and TRBJ2-7, with D tentatively TRBD1 (6 bases). CDR1 and CDR2 from the germline V gene are LGHNT and FRNRAP. The CDR3 is made up of 16 amino acids. V was pared by 1 base and J by 0 bases, with 13 bases between.